These 27 T cell receptor beta chains came from one sample sequenced in a study of blood T cell repertoires in COVID-19. Sequencing was performed with immunoSEQ multiplex PCR; in TCRdb, only in-frame clones are kept and a portion is missing. The sample has 15,000 to 20,000 clones, around nine tenths seen once. What was sequenced was peripheral blood. These receptors were obtained from a human donor in a cohort sampled during active COVID-19.

The chain has TRBV5-1 and TRBJ1-1, with TRBD1 matching over 9 bases. The germline V gene has CDR1 SGHRS and CDR2 YFSETQ. The CDR3 extends over 17 amino acids. V lost 0 bases, J lost 3 bases, and 9 bases stayed unmatched. As DNA, the CDR3 is TGCGCCAGCAGCTTGGTACAGGGGGCTGATTTGTACACTGAAGCTTTCTTT. It yields the protein CASSLVQGADLYTEAFF.

The chain recombines TRBV5-1 with TRBJ2-7, with TRBD1 matching 8 bases. Germline trimming cut 7 bases from V and 6 bases from J; bases unmatched to any gene: 12. Germline V CDR1 and CDR2: SGHRS, YFSETQ. This CDR3 contains 14 residues. Here the CDR3 reads CASWPGTGWSEQYF. CDR3 bases: TGCGCCAGCTGGCCCGGGACAGGCTGGAGCGAGCAGTACTTC.

V is TRBV7-8 and J is TRBJ2-2; a weak D match, TRBD2 (5 bases). The CDR3 runs 17 residues. The germline gives CDR1 SGHVS, CDR2 FQNEAQ. V lost 3 bases and J lost 2, with 16 bases in between. DNA of the CDR3: TGTGCCAGCAGCTTCCGTTACTCTCGGGGAAACACCGGGGAGCTGTTTTTT. As protein: CASSFRYSRGNTGELFF.

This clone is a singleton in its sample. The chain joins TRBV4-3 to TRBJ2-1; 10 bases agree with TRBD2. The CDR3 loop spans 16 amino acids. Trimming took 0 bases from V and 4 from J; bases not matched to a gene: 3. The germline CDR1 and CDR2 sequences are LGHNA and YSLEER. The CDR3 loop is CASSQEGTSAYNEQFF. In DNA, the CDR3 is TGCGCCAGCAGCCAAGAGGGGACTAGCGCATACAATGAGCAGTTCTTC.

This chain connects TRBV6-6 to TRBJ2-5, with D unresolved. The CDR3 consists of 14 residues. From germline, CDR1 is MNHNY and CDR2 SVGAGI (reference sequence). V lost 0 bases to trimming and J lost 1 base, with 6 bases between them. Here the CDR3 reads CASSYSSVQETQYF. CDR3 nucleotides: TGTGCCAGCAGTTACTCTAGTGTCCAAGAGACCCAGTACTTC.

Only a few counts were recorded for this clone. The rearrangement joins TRBV28 to TRBJ2-7, with TRBD2 matching 9 bases. The V gene's germline CDR1 is MDHEN and CDR2 SYDVKM. The V and J ends lost 2 bases and 3 bases, in that order; junction bases with no gene match: 5. This CDR3 spans 15 amino acids. The DNA for the CDR3 is TGTGCCAGCAGTTTAACGGCTAGCGGGAACTACGAGCAGTACTTC. It codes for CASSLTASGNYEQYF.

The chain employs TRBV6-6 and TRBJ2-3, with 11 nucleotides matching TRBD2. The trim removed 5 bases at V and 0 bases at J, leaving 4 bases unmatched. The CDR3 totals 16 residues. Germline values: CDR1 MNHNY, CDR2 SVGAGI (reference sequence). CDR3 amino acids: CASSKGLAGSTDTQYF. CDR3 nucleotides: TGTGCCAGCAGTAAAGGACTAGCGGGCAGCACAGATACGCAGTATTTT.

The CDR3 DNA is TGTGCCTGGAAGAGGTGGGAGAGAAACTACGAGCAGTACTTC. It yields the protein CAWKRWERNYEQYF. The V and J genes are TRBV30 and TRBJ2-7, with a possible D match to TRBD2 (5 bases). Germline V gene sequence: CDR1 GTSNPN, CDR2 SVGIG (reference sequence). V lost 4 bases and J 3 bases, leaving 16 bases between the germline ends. The CDR3 extends over 14 amino acids.

This chain links TRBV15 with TRBJ2-7; 11 bases match TRBD1. Germline V gene sequence: CDR1 LNHNV, CDR2 YYDKDF (reference sequence). The CDR3 covers 15 residues. V lost 0 bases and J lost 4; bases outside the gene matches: 2. Here the CDR3 reads CATSRDGQGAYEQYF. The CDR3 DNA follows: TGTGCCACCAGCAGAGATGGACAGGGGGCATACGAGCAGTACTTC.

J is TRBJ2-5 and V is TRBV5-4; 12 bases match TRBD1. Trimming at V came to 4 bases and at J to 2 bases, leaving 3 bases not matched to a gene. Germline CDR1 is SGHNT and CDR2 is YYREEE (reference sequence). This CDR3 has 15 amino acids. The CDR3 coding sequence is TGTGCCAGCAGCCGGGACAGGGGGCGTCAAGAGACCCAGTACTTC. Its protein is CASSRDRGRQETQYF.

The gene calls are TRBV5-5 and TRBJ2-7, with 7 nucleotides matching TRBD2. The CDR3 is 16 residues long. V trimming: 0 bases; J trimming: 2 bases; junction bases outside the gene matches: 8. Germline V gene data show CDR1 as SGHKS and CDR2 as YYEKEE (reference sequence). CDR3 region: CASSLVARGLTYEQYF. The CDR3 region has the DNA TGTGCCAGCAGCTTGGTCGCGCGGGGGTTAACCTACGAGCAGTACTTC.

The chain joins TRBV12-3 or TRBV12-4 to TRBJ2-1; weak D call: TRBD1 (5 bases). The CDR3 loop spans 12 amino acids. The ends were cut back, 8 bases at V and 10 bases at J, with 15 bases in the middle. CDR3 in DNA: TGTGCCAGCTGCCTAGGGGTGGGAGAGCAGTTCTTC. Amino acids: CASCLGVGEQFF.

The gene calls are TRBV5-1 and TRBJ2-1; 12 positions agree with TRBD2. V gave up 4 bases and J gave up 0 bases; unmatched junction bases: 2. Germline values: CDR1 SGHRS, CDR2 YFSETQ. The CDR3 has 16 residues. The DNA of the CDR3 is TGCGCCAGCAGCGTGACTAGCGGGAGCTCCTACAATGAGCAGTTCTTC. Encoded protein: CASSVTSGSSYNEQFF. The full variable domain, its missing parts supplied by reference TRBV5-1 and TRBJ2-1, is KAGVTQTPRYLIKTRGQQVTLSCSPISGHRSVSWYQQTPGQGLQFLFEYFSETQRNKGNFPGRFSGRQFSNSRSEMNVSTLELGDSALYLCASSVTSGSSYNEQFFGPGTRLTVL.

The chain links TRBV5-4 to TRBJ2-1; 8 bases align to TRBD2. The CDR3 runs to 15 residues. Trimming took 2 bases from V and 8 from J; bases not matched to a gene: 9. CDR1 is SGHNT, CDR2 YYREEE, per germline (reference sequence). The CDR3 loop is CASSLEAGAGDEQFF. CDR3 nucleotide sequence: TGTGCCAGCAGCTTAGAAGCGGGGGCAGGTGATGAGCAGTTCTTC. The whole variable domain, filled in from reference TRBV5-4 and TRBJ2-1, reads ETGVTQSPTHLIKTRGQQVTLRCSSQSGHNTVSWYQQALGQGPQFIFQYYREEENGRGNFPPRFSGLQFPNYSSELNVNALELDDSALYLCASSLEAGAGDEQFFGPGTRLTVL.

The chain uses TRBV12-5 and TRBJ1-1; no clear D. V dropped 6 bases and J dropped 1 base, with 9 bases sitting between them. Looked up from germline, CDR1 is LGHNT and CDR2 is FRNRAP. This CDR3 spans 13 amino acids. CDR3 bases: TGTGCTAGTGGAGCGGAACCGAACACTGAAGCTTTCTTT. Translation gives CASGAEPNTEAFF. The full variable domain, with the rest looked up from reference TRBV12-5 and TRBJ1-1, is DARVTQTPRHKVTEMGQEVTMRCQPILGHNTVFWYRQTMMQGLELLAYFRNRAPLDDSGMPKDRFSAEMPDATLATLKIQPSEPRDSAVYFCASGAEPNTEAFFGQGTRLTVV.

The rearrangement joins TRBV5-1 to TRBJ1-2; 7 bases match TRBD1. The V gene end was trimmed by 3 bases and the J gene end by 2 bases; junction bases not matched to a gene: 16. Germline CDR1 and CDR2: SGHRS and YFSETQ. There are 18 residues in the CDR3. CDR3 DNA sequence: TGCGCCAGCAGCTCCTTCCACAACGGACAGGCCTTGAACTATGGCTACACCTTC. Encoded protein: CASSSFHNGQALNYGYTF.

The V and J genes are TRBV5-5 and TRBJ2-5; no clear D. The CDR3 spans 13 residues. V shed 0 bases and J shed 3 bases, with 6 bases lying between them. Germline CDR1 is SGHKS and CDR2 is YYEKEE (reference sequence). The CDR3 DNA follows: TGTGCCAGCAGCTTGGGAGGAGAAGAGACCCAGTACTTC. Translation: CASSLGGEETQYF.

This chain connects TRBV5-1 to TRBJ2-5; 8 bases line up with TRBD1. CDR3 length: 14 residues. V lost 0 bases to trimming and J lost 4 bases; unmatched junction nucleotides: 2. Per the germline V gene, CDR1 is SGHRS and CDR2 is YFSETQ. CDR3 sequence reads: CASSLAGQGETQYF. CDR3 sequence (DNA): TGCGCCAGCAGCTTGGCAGGACAGGGAGAGACCCAGTACTTC.

This chain joins TRBV6-5 and TRBJ2-1; TRBD1 matches 8 bases. Germline CDR1 reads MNHEY; CDR2 reads SVGAGI. V was clipped by 5 bases and J by 3 bases; unmatched bases: 6. The CDR3 has 15 residues. CDR3: CASSIRTGYYNEQFF. CDR3 in DNA: TGTGCCAGCAGTATACGGACAGGGTACTACAATGAGCAGTTCTTC.

The sample holds a few counts of this clone. This chain joins TRBV18 and TRBJ1-5; the D is unclear. The CDR3 has 17 amino acids. Germline CDR1 reads KGHSH; CDR2 reads LQKENI. Trimming stripped 2 bases from V and 0 bases from J, with 14 bases between. As DNA, the CDR3 is TGTGCCAGCTCACCAAGTTCGGGGAGTTATAGCAATCAGCCCCAGCATTTT. This codes for CASSPSSGSYSNQPQHF.

The chain links TRBV12-3 or TRBV12-4 to TRBJ2-1; D unclear. This CDR3 has 13 amino acids. Trimming cost V 6 bases and J 8 bases, with 14 bases left between them. For the CDR3, the DNA is TGTGCCAGCAGCCGGCGGTCCTGGGATGAGCAGTTCTTC. Its translation: CASSRRSWDEQFF.

The DNA of the CDR3 is TGTGCCAGCAGGGACTGGAACGGAGAAAAACTGTTTTTT. Translating gives CASRDWNGEKLFF. The chain recombines TRBV12-3 or TRBV12-4 with TRBJ1-4, with D uncertain. V shed 6 bases and J shed 8 bases, with 13 bases lying between them. The CDR3 spans 13 residues.

CDR3 loop: CATSVNSNQPQHF. The CDR3 DNA is TGTGCCACCTCGGTCAATAGCAATCAGCCCCAGCATTTT. The chain is built from TRBV25-1 and TRBJ1-5; D gene unclear. The germline V gene encodes CDR1 MGHDK and CDR2 SYGVNS. The CDR3 has 13 residues. V dropped 10 bases and J dropped 0 bases, with 10 bases sitting between them.

This chain joins TRBV10-3 and TRBJ2-3, with D possibly TRBD1 on 8 matching bases. The CDR3 has 14 residues. Trimming removed 6 bases from V and 1 base from J, with 11 bases in between. Germline-derived CDR1 and CDR2 are ENHRY and SYGVKD. The CDR3 sequence is CAIRQGGGTDTQYF. The CDR3 DNA reads as TGTGCCATCAGACAGGGGGGGGGCACAGATACGCAGTATTTT.

This clone was recorded only once. The V gene is TRBV5-4, the J gene TRBJ2-7, with TRBD2 matching 13 bases. Germline V CDR1 and CDR2: SGHNT, YYREEE (reference sequence). CDR3 size: 17 residues. Trimming at V came to 3 bases and at J to 1 base, leaving 7 bases not matched to a gene. CDR3 nucleotide sequence: TGTGCCAGCAGCTATGGGACTAGCGGGGTCTTATCCTACGAGCAGTACTTC. Translated: CASSYGTSGVLSYEQYF.

The V and J genes are TRBV7-7 and TRBJ2-7; D uncertain. The germline CDR1 and CDR2 sequences are SSHAT and FNYEAQ (reference sequence). This CDR3 contains 14 residues. The CDR3 nucleotides are TGTGTTAGCAGCATAGGGCCAGATTCCTACGAGCAGTACTTC. This sequence encodes CVSSIGPDSYEQYF. The complete variable domain, with remaining parts taken from reference TRBV7-7 and TRBJ2-7, reads GAGVSQSPRYKVTKRGQDVTLRCDPISSHATLYWYQQALGQGPEFLTYFNYEAQPDKSGLPSDRFSAERPEGSISTLTIQRTEQRDSAMYRCVSSIGPDSYEQYFGPGTRLTVT.

The chain links TRBV7-3 to TRBJ2-3, with TRBD1 matching over 9 bases. Unmatched junction bases numbered 9, after V lost 2 bases and J lost 0 bases. The CDR3 runs to 18 residues. Germline V gene data show CDR1 as SGHTA and CDR2 as FQGTGA. The CDR3 spells CASSLGAQGAASTDTQYF. The DNA of the CDR3 is TGTGCCAGCAGCTTAGGAGCACAGGGGGCGGCTAGCACAGATACGCAGTATTTT. Full variable domain (rest looked up from reference TRBV7-3 and TRBJ2-3): GAGVSQTPSNKVTEKGKYVELRCDPISGHTALYWYRQSLGQGPEFLIYFQGTGAADDSGLPNDRFFAVRPEGSVSTLKIQRTERGDSAVYLCASSLGAQGAASTDTQYFGPGTRLTVL.